This TCR beta chain was recorded in a study of T cell repertoires in ileal Crohn's disease. Clones were sequenced by immunoSEQ multiplex PCR, and TCRdb holds only the in-frame ones, with some missing. Of fewer than 6,000 clones listed, less than 90% are singletons. V was cut by 4 bases and J by 4 bases, with 8 bases left in between. The CDR3 is made up of 13 amino acids. Germline V gives CDR1 MNHEY, CDR2 SMNVEV (reference sequence). This TCR came from an adult with Crohn's disease. V gene TRBV27 combines with J gene TRBJ2-1; D call uncertain. Material: ileal tissue. Here the CDR3 reads CASSYSEYNEQFF. CDR3 nucleotides: TGTGCCAGCAGTTATTCGGAATACAATGAGCAGTTCTTC.